A single sample gave rise to the 6 T cell receptor beta chains below, sequenced in a study of cytomegalovirus exposure and HLA in healthy donors. This table comes from immunoSEQ multiplex PCR, and its TCRdb copy is limited to in-frame clones, with some not included. The table includes some 66,000 clones, nearly 98% detected once. The material sequenced was PBMCs. These receptor sequences come from a woman aged 18-35 years in good health and CMV-seropositive.

The V and J genes are TRBV29-1 and TRBJ2-7; maybe TRBD1 (5 bases). V was pared by 5 bases and J by 7 bases, with 15 bases between. This CDR3 has 12 residues. Germline CDR1 and CDR2: SQVTM and ANQGSEA. This CDR3 reads CSVRSPQGEQYF. The CDR3 DNA follows: TGCAGCGTTCGAAGCCCTCAGGGAGAGCAGTACTTC.

Here the CDR3 reads CASRALRGRGHEQFF. CDR3 nucleotide sequence: TGTGCCAGCAGAGCCCTGCGAGGGAGAGGCCATGAGCAGTTCTTC. V and J are TRBV6-5 and TRBJ2-1, with D perhaps matching TRBD2 (5 bases). The CDR3 is made up of 15 amino acids. Trimming left V 6 bases short and J 8 bases short, with 20 bases between. Per the germline V gene, CDR1 is MNHEY and CDR2 is SVGAGI.

The chain couples TRBV4-1 to TRBJ1-1; a possible D gene is TRBD1 (5 bases). V lost 0 bases, J lost 0 bases, and 8 bases lay in between. Germline CDR1 and CDR2: MGHRA and YSYEKL. This CDR3 has 15 residues. CDR3 DNA sequence: TGCGCCAGCAGCCAAGAGGAGGGGTTGAACACTGAAGCTTTCTTT. Amino acids: CASSQEEGLNTEAFF.

The chain joins TRBV25-1 to TRBJ2-5, with 15 positions matching TRBD2. The J segment lost 5 bases and the V segment lost 6 bases, leaving 13 bases of the junction unmatched. Germline CDR1 and CDR2: MGHDK and SYGVNS. This CDR3 is 18 amino acids long. The CDR3 reads CASRSGTSGRIGSETQYF. CDR3 in DNA: TGTGCCAGCAGATCCGGGACTAGCGGGAGGATTGGTTCGGAGACCCAGTACTTC.

This chain links TRBV28 with TRBJ2-7; 9 positions match TRBD2. The germline gives CDR1 MDHEN, CDR2 SYDVKM. Trimming cost V 2 bases and J 5 bases; bases outside gene matches: 7. The CDR3 totals 15 residues. CDR3 sequence: CASSLQAGGPDEQYF. The CDR3 DNA follows: TGTGCCAGCAGTTTACAGGCGGGAGGGCCAGACGAGCAGTACTTC.

The chain couples TRBV6-1 to TRBJ2-7; TRBD1 matches at 7 bases. This CDR3 is built from 16 residues. Germline CDR1 is MNHNS and CDR2 is SASEGT. V was clipped by 3 bases and J by 1 base; unmatched bases: 9. CDR3 protein: CASSEETGVSSYEQYF. The CDR3 region has the DNA TGTGCCAGCAGTGAGGAAACAGGGGTGTCTTCCTACGAGCAGTACTTC.